This T cell receptor beta chain emerged from a study of post-analysis software for immune sequencing data. A note on this clonotype: Its target is not known.

The study's findings and limits: F-measure co-clustering was strong for batch-matched samples. Comparison with controls showed significantly lower normalized Chao1 diversity in multiple sclerosis patients. Patients carried five TRBV segments more frequently than controls did, and TRBV5-6, TRBV5-1 and TRBV20-1 were among them.

Germline assignment: CDR1 SGHDT and CDR2 YYEEEE. This CDR3 region has 16 residues. V lost 1 base, J lost 3 bases, and 16 bases lay in between. Unique molecular identifiers were built into the TCR beta cDNA libraries. Via MiXCR, TCRdb re-called the PCR reads, giving one row per CDR3 protein. The table includes about 430,000 distinct CDR3 sequences, roughly 38% detected once. The source material was blood. This TCR was recovered from a girl aged 2 to 10 with multiple sclerosis. The chain couples TRBV5-6 to TRBJ1-1; D not certain. CDR3 residues: CASSLRDPRSYTEAFF. The CDR3 region has the DNA TGTGCCAGCAGCTTGCGAGACCCCAGGTCGTACACTGAAGCTTTCTTT.